This TCR beta chain appears in the sequencing data of a study of identical twins. Template switching introduced a universal primer site, and the cDNA bore unique molecular identifiers. TCRdb processed the 5' RACE reads anew with MiXCR; each CDR3 protein has one entry. The repertoire holds around 340,000 distinct CDR3 sequences, with approximately 13% as singletons. This clonotype appeared many times. Its cognate antigen is unknown. Study-wide results and limits: There is a chance that invariant MAIT and iNKT cells partially muddied zero-insertion analyses. Abundant beta clonotypes from cord blood bore fewer insertions; memory repertoires lacked this pattern.

The CDR3 contains 14 residues. Germline-derived CDR1 and CDR2 are MGHRA and YSYEKL. Trimming removed 5 bases from V and 8 bases from J, with 16 bases in between. The sample was also reused in another study, on yellow fever vaccine responses in identical twins.

The clonotype was recovered from a young woman in good health. Sequenced input: CD8+ T cells sorted from blood. The chain is built from TRBV4-1 and TRBJ2-1; D may be TRBD2 (6 bases). The CDR3 is CASSIPGTSHEQFF. CDR3 nucleotides: TGCGCCAGCAGCATCCCCGGGACTTCCCATGAGCAGTTCTTC.